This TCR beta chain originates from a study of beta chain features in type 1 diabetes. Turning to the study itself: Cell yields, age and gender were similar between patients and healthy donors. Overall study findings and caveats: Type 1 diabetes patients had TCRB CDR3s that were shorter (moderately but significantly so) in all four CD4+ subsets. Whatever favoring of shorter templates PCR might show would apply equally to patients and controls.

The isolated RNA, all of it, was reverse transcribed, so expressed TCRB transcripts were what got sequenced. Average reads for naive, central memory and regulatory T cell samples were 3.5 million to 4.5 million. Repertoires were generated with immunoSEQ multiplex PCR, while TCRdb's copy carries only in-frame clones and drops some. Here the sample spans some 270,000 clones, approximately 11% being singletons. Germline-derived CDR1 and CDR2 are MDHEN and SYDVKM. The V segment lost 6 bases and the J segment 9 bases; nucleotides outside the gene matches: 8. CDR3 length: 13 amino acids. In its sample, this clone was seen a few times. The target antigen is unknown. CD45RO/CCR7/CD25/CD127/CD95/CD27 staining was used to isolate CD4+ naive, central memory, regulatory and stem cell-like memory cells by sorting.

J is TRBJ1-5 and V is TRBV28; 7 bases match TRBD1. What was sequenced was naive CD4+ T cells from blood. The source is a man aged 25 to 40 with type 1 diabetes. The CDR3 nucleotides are TGTGCCAGCAGGGACAGGCCGGAGACGCCCCAGCATTTT. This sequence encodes CASRDRPETPQHF.